Following are 27 T cell receptor beta chains from one sample sequenced in a study of T cell repertoires in cytomegalovirus infection. Their antigens are not known. TCRdb re-derived calls from the reads in MiXCR, one entry per CDR3 protein. The sample gives about 900,000 distinct CDR3 sequences, roughly 31% of which show up once; roughly an eighth is in the top ten. Sequencing used cultured CD8+ T cells from PBMCs, obtained from culture after CMV antigen stimulation. Receptors were obtained from a human donor in good health (CMV status not recorded). Some clones in this sample may be carry-over from other donors' samples.

This chain uses TRBV7-6 with TRBJ1-2; 7 bases map to TRBD1. Germline CDR1 SGHVS, CDR2 FNYEAQ. The CDR3 has 17 residues. The J segment lost 0 bases and the V segment lost 5 bases, leaving 12 bases of the junction unmatched. The CDR3 bases are TGTGCCAGCAGCACAGGGGACCGGACACGAGCTAACTATGGCTACACCTTC. Translating it yields CASSTGDRTRANYGYTF.

There are many counts of this clonotype. The chain recombines TRBV7-9 with TRBJ2-7; 7 nucleotides align to TRBD1. Germline trimming cut 5 bases from V and 1 base from J; bases unmatched to any gene: 2. The CDR3 runs 13 residues. Germline loops: CDR1 SEHNR, CDR2 FQNEAQ (reference sequence). Here the CDR3 reads CASSRQGSYEQYF. The CDR3 DNA is TGTGCCAGCAGCCGACAGGGTTCCTACGAGCAGTACTTC.

The sample holds many counts of this clonotype. The chain links TRBV11-2 to TRBJ2-3; D uncertain. This CDR3 is built from 12 residues. The V and J ends lost 3 bases and 6 bases respectively, with 7 bases between them. Looked up from germline, CDR1 is SGHAT and CDR2 is FQNNGV. CDR3 sequence reads: CASSFGPDTQYF. The CDR3 DNA follows: TGTGCCAGCAGCTTCGGACCGGATACGCAGTATTTT.

This chain connects TRBV5-5 to TRBJ2-7, with D unresolved. Germline CDR1 and CDR2: SGHKS and YYEKEE (reference sequence). V gave up 0 bases and J gave up 6 bases, with 10 bases separating them. The CDR3 runs 13 residues. Here the CDR3 reads CASSLEGFGEQYV. The CDR3 DNA reads as TGTGCCAGCAGCTTGGAAGGGTTTGGCGAGCAGTACGTC.

Note on this clonotype: One end of the junction is discordant with germline, which a read error may explain. J is TRBJ2-5 and V is TRBV3-1; TRBD2 agrees at 11 bases. Germline V gene lookup returns CDR1 LGHDT and CDR2 YNNKEL (reference sequence). CDR3 length: 18 residues. This CDR3 is CASSQDIAGGPRAETQYF. In nucleotides, the CDR3 is TGTGCCAGCAGCCAAGATATAGCGGGGGGGCCAAGGGCAGAGACCCAGTACTTT.

This clonotype was seen more than once but under ten times. V usage is TRBV29-1 and J usage is TRBJ1-2; D ambiguous. The germline V gene encodes CDR1 SQVTM and CDR2 ANQGSEA. V gave up 3 bases and J gave up 7 bases, with 9 bases separating them. CDR3 length equals 11 residues. DNA of the CDR3: TGCAGCGTTGAGGGGATTGGTGGCTACACCTTC. It yields the protein CSVEGIGGYTF.

This clonotype was counted only a few times. The chain has TRBV6-5 and TRBJ1-3; no firm D call. CDR3 length equals 14 residues. Germline V gene lookup returns CDR1 MNHEY and CDR2 SVGAGI. The V and J ends lost 3 bases and 3 bases respectively, with 9 bases between them. The CDR3 DNA follows: TGTGCCAGCAGTTATACTACCCTTGGAAACACCATATATTTT. It is translated as CASSYTTLGNTIYF.

This clonotype was recorded at least ten times. J is TRBJ2-1 and V is TRBV6-6; TRBD1 matches 7 bases. The CDR3 length is 13 residues. Germline V gene lookup returns CDR1 MNHNY and CDR2 SVGAGI (reference sequence). The V and J ends lost 5 bases and 7 bases, in that order; junction bases with no gene match: 5. CDR3 amino acids: CASSPTGTNEQFF. DNA for the CDR3: TGTGCCAGCAGTCCGACAGGGACGAATGAGCAGTTCTTC.

The chain links TRBV12-3 or TRBV12-4 to TRBJ1-1; perhaps TRBD1 as D (6 bases). V lost 4 bases to trimming and J lost 1 base, with 16 bases between them. The CDR3 sequence is 16 residues long. The CDR3 DNA reads as TGTGCCAGCAGTTCCGACTCCCCCAGGGGGAACACTGAAGCTTTCTTT. Translation: CASSSDSPRGNTEAFF.

V usage is TRBV5-5 and J usage is TRBJ2-1, with 7 positions matching TRBD1. V lost 2 bases, J lost 7 bases, and 9 bases stayed unmatched. CDR3 length: 15 amino acids. CDR1 SGHKS and CDR2 YYEKEE come from the germline V gene (reference sequence). The CDR3 DNA reads as TGTGCCAGCAGCTTAGGGGACAGCCTTTCTAATGAGCAGTTCTTC. Translated: CASSLGDSLSNEQFF.

This clonotype has ten or more counts. The V call is TRBV25-1, the J call TRBJ1-2; 7 bases align to TRBD1. CDR1 is MGHDK and CDR2 is SYGVNS in the germline V gene. The V and J ends lost 4 bases and 7 bases, in that order; junction bases with no gene match: 12. The CDR3 spans 15 residues. DNA of the CDR3: TGTGCCAGCAGTGTCACTCCGACAGGGTATGGTGGCTACACCTTC. Its translation is CASSVTPTGYGGYTF.

This sequence joins TRBV11-3 and TRBJ2-7; possibly TRBD2 for D (5 bases). The CDR3 runs to 15 residues. The germline gives CDR1 SGHNT, CDR2 YENEEA. V was cut by 4 bases and J by 5 bases, with 18 bases left in between. The CDR3 sequence is CASSSGRGVPDEQYF. DNA of the CDR3: TGTGCCAGCAGCTCGGGTCGGGGAGTCCCTGACGAGCAGTACTTC.

The chain couples TRBV7-9 to TRBJ2-7, with 7 bases aligning to TRBD1. This CDR3 has 16 amino acids. Germline V gene lookup returns CDR1 SEHNR and CDR2 FQNEAQ (reference sequence). Germline trimming cut 2 bases from V and 0 bases from J; bases unmatched to any gene: 7. The CDR3 protein is CASSLMGQSSSYEQYF. CDR3 coding DNA: TGTGCCAGCAGCTTAATGGGACAGTCGAGCTCCTACGAGCAGTACTTC.

The chain employs TRBV7-6 and TRBJ2-7, with 7 nucleotides matching TRBD1. The CDR3 is 15 residues long. V trimming: 5 bases; J trimming: 2 bases; junction bases outside the gene matches: 9. CDR1 and CDR2 (germline): SGHVS, FNYEAQ. CDR3 sequence (DNA): TGTGCCAGCAGCCGGGACAGTGGGTCGACCTACGAGCAGTACGTC. It encodes CASSRDSGSTYEQYV.

This clonotype has a single count. The V and J genes are TRBV18 and TRBJ2-1; TRBD2 agrees at 9 bases. With V trimmed by 3 bases and J by 7 bases, 7 bases remained unmatched. Germline V gene data show CDR1 as KGHSH and CDR2 as LQKENI. CDR3 size: 15 residues. The CDR3 protein is CASSPGGGAINEQFF. The CDR3 coding sequence is TGTGCCAGCTCACCGGGCGGGGGGGCCATAAATGAGCAGTTCTTC.

This clonotype was counted between two and nine times. The V gene is TRBV7-9, the J gene TRBJ2-2; the D gene is possibly TRBD1 (6 bases). CDR1 and CDR2 from the germline V gene are SEHNR and FQNEAQ (reference sequence). V lost 5 bases and J lost 7, with 17 bases in between. This CDR3 comprises 15 residues. The CDR3 bases are TGTGCCAGCAGCCCAGCAGGGGCTTTAAACGGGGAGCTGTTTTTT. Protein: CASSPAGALNGELFF.

This clonotype was counted only a few times. The chain is built from TRBV6-6 and TRBJ2-2; TRBD1 is a possible D gene (5 bases). Trimming removed 5 bases at V and 6 bases at J, with 16 bases between. There are 15 residues in the CDR3. The germline V gene encodes CDR1 MNHNY and CDR2 SVGAGI (reference sequence). The CDR3 DNA is TGTGCCAGCAGTCTAGGGGCGGTGAATTCCGGGGAGCTGTTTTTT. Residues: CASSLGAVNSGELFF.

This clonotype was seen repeatedly, ten times or more. The rearrangement joins TRBV7-9 to TRBJ2-1, with no clear D. V dropped 1 base and J dropped 5 bases, with 9 bases sitting between them. CDR1 is SEHNR, CDR2 FQNEAQ, per germline (reference sequence). The CDR3 has 14 residues. The CDR3 spells CASSLERMNNEQFF. DNA of the CDR3: TGTGCCAGCAGCTTAGAAAGGATGAACAATGAGCAGTTCTTC. Full variable domain (rest looked up from reference TRBV7-9 and TRBJ2-1): DTGVSQNPRHKITKRGQNVTFRCDPISEHNRLYWYRQTLGQGPEFLTYFQNEAQLEKSRLLSDRFSAERPKGSFSTLEIQRTEQGDSAMYLCASSLERMNNEQFFGPGTRLTVL.

In its sample, this clonotype was seen many times. The chain has TRBV7-9 and TRBJ2-3; 9 nucleotides match TRBD2. Trimming removed 6 bases from V and 8 bases from J; junction bases left unmatched: 3. This CDR3 is built from 12 residues. Germline loops: CDR1 SEHNR, CDR2 FQNEAQ (reference sequence). CDR3 sequence (DNA): TGTGCCAGCAGACGACTAGCGGCTACGCAGTATTTT. Its translation: CASRRLAATQYF.

This clonotype was recorded at least ten times. V usage is TRBV28 and J usage is TRBJ1-5, with unresolved D. The CDR3 is 15 amino acids. Germline-derived CDR1 and CDR2 are MDHEN and SYDVKM. The germline V and J ends were trimmed by 6 bases and 2 bases, with 14 bases remaining between them. CDR3 sequence: CASRQPTAGNQPQHF. CDR3 DNA: TGTGCCAGCAGACAACCCACAGCGGGCAATCAGCCCCAGCATTTT.

This chain connects TRBV7-6 to TRBJ1-1; TRBD1 might be the D (6 bases). CDR1 and CDR2 (germline): SGHVS, FNYEAQ. V was clipped by 5 bases and J by 5 bases, with 18 bases between them. The CDR3 sequence is 15 residues long. CDR3 sequence: CASSRLGGGVTEAFF. The CDR3 nucleotides are TGTGCCAGCAGCCGATTAGGAGGGGGGGTTACTGAAGCTTTCTTT.

This chain joins TRBV5-5 and TRBJ2-2; 9 bases agree with TRBD1. This CDR3 comprises 15 residues. The V gene end was trimmed by 4 bases and the J gene end by 5 bases; junction bases not matched to a gene: 6. The germline gives CDR1 SGHKS, CDR2 YYEKEE (reference sequence). The CDR3 nucleotides read TGTGCCAGCAGCGAGGGACAGGGCGAGACCGGGGAGCTGTTTTTT. Protein: CASSEGQGETGELFF.

This clonotype was counted once. The chain combines TRBV12-5 with TRBJ1-1, with 7 positions matching TRBD1. Germline V gene lookup returns CDR1 LGHNT and CDR2 FRNRAP. J lost 1 base, V lost 4 bases, and 24 bases had no gene match. There are 21 residues in the CDR3. This chain's CDR3 is CASGWGTENSITPGSNTEAFF. The CDR3 DNA reads as TGTGCTAGTGGTTGGGGGACAGAAAACTCCATTACCCCGGGGTCGAACACTGAAGCTTTCTTT.

About this clonotype: This clone may be a read error of a much larger clone one base away. This sequence joins TRBV7-2 and TRBJ1-3, with no clear D. The V gene's germline CDR1 is SGHTA and CDR2 FQGNSA. The ends were cut back, 3 bases at V and 5 bases at J, with 11 bases in the middle. The CDR3 loop spans 14 amino acids. CDR3 sequence: CASSFSGGRNTIYF. CDR3 in DNA: TGTGCCAGCAGCTTTAGCGGAGGGAGAAACACCATATATTTT.

This clonotype was counted between two and nine times. The chain joins TRBV6-1 to TRBJ1-1; a possible D gene is TRBD1 (5 bases). V was pared by 2 bases and J by 5 bases, with 15 bases between. The CDR3 runs to 15 residues. Germline CDR1 MNHNS, CDR2 SASEGT. In nucleotides, the CDR3 is TGTGCCAGCAGTGAAACTCCGGGGGAGAAAACTGAAGCTTTCTTT. This translates into CASSETPGEKTEAFF.

The chain employs TRBV7-2 and TRBJ2-1; possibly TRBD2 for D (6 bases). This CDR3 spans 14 amino acids. V lost 4 bases, J lost 7 bases, and 14 bases lay in between. Germline CDR1 SGHTA, CDR2 FQGNSA. This CDR3 reads CASSYGLMLNEQFF. Written as DNA, the CDR3 is TGTGCCAGCAGCTATGGACTAATGTTAAATGAGCAGTTCTTC. Together with reference TRBV7-2 and TRBJ2-1, the CDR3 gives the full variable domain: GAGVSQSPSNKVTEKGKDVELRCDPISGHTALYWYRQSLGQGLEFLIYFQGNSAPDKSGLPSDRFSAERTGGSVSTLTIQRTQQEDSAVYLCASSYGLMLNEQFFGPGTRLTVL.

In this sample, this clonotype turned up a few times. This chain uses TRBV7-6 with TRBJ1-1; the D is unclear. In germline, CDR1 is SGHVS, CDR2 FNYEAQ. Trimming stripped 1 base from V and 8 bases from J, with 14 bases between. The length of the CDR3 is 14 residues. CDR3 sequence reads: CASSLEEAGTEAFF. CDR3 nucleotide sequence: TGTGCCAGCAGCTTAGAAGAGGCGGGAACCGAAGCTTTCTTT.